These 18 T cell receptor beta chains came from one sample sequenced in a study of blood T cell repertoires in COVID-19. Method: immunoSEQ multiplex PCR; TCRdb's copy keeps in-frame clones and lacks some. The repertoire has 80,000 to 95,000 clones, less than 80% of them found once; the top ten carry roughly 4.2%. Sequencing was done on a sample of peripheral blood. The receptors here all came from a woman in her 50s with acute or convalescent COVID-19.

The chain employs TRBV5-4 and TRBJ2-7; D possibly corresponds to TRBD1 (5 bases). This CDR3 has 14 amino acids. With 4 bases removed from V and 7 bases from J, the gap between germline ends came to 18 bases. Looked up from germline, CDR1 is SGHNT and CDR2 is YYREEE (reference sequence). CDR3 DNA: TGTGCCAGCAGCCATACAGACAGTTGGTGGGAGCAGTACTTC. Translation gives CASSHTDSWWEQYF.

The V call is TRBV27, the J call TRBJ2-5; D might be TRBD2 (5 bases). Germline-derived CDR1 and CDR2 are MNHEY and SMNVEV (reference sequence). V was shortened by 8 bases and J by 5 bases, with 15 bases between the two germline ends. This CDR3 is built from 13 residues. The CDR3 sequence: CASCRGSGETQYF. As DNA, the CDR3 is TGTGCCAGCTGCCGGGGTTCCGGGGAGACCCAGTACTTC.

The chain employs TRBV27 and TRBJ1-2; D possibly corresponds to TRBD1 (5 bases). The CDR3 spans 14 residues. V was clipped by 3 bases and J by 8 bases, with 16 bases between them. Germline CDR1 is MNHEY and CDR2 is SMNVEV (reference sequence). The CDR3 nucleotides read TGTGCCAGCAGTTTCAAGGCAGGGACTGGGGGCTACACCTTC. It is translated as CASSFKAGTGGYTF.

The chain links TRBV6-6 to TRBJ1-1, with D uncertain. Germline loops: CDR1 MNHNY, CDR2 SVGAGI (reference sequence). Trimming stripped 5 bases from V and 5 bases from J, with 6 bases between. The CDR3 extends over 11 amino acids. CDR3: CASSSRTEAFF. The CDR3 nucleotides read TGTGCCAGCAGTAGCAGGACTGAAGCTTTCTTT.

The chain is built from TRBV19 and TRBJ1-6; the D is unclear. The V gene's germline CDR1 is LNHDA and CDR2 SQIVND (reference sequence). V lost 3 bases to trimming and J lost 14 bases, with 11 bases between them. This CDR3 contains 12 residues. The CDR3 spells CASSIGGIALHF. CDR3 nucleotide sequence: TGTGCCAGTAGTATTGGCGGAATCGCCCTCCACTTT.

The J gene is TRBJ2-3, the V gene TRBV27; weak D call: TRBD2 (5 bases). This CDR3 is built from 13 residues. Per the germline V gene, CDR1 is MNHEY and CDR2 is SMNVEV (reference sequence). V lost 3 bases, J lost 3 bases, and 7 bases lay in between. CDR3 amino acids: CASSLKRTDTQYF. DNA for the CDR3: TGTGCCAGCAGTTTGAAGCGGACAGATACGCAGTATTTT.

The chain has TRBV6-5 and TRBJ1-1; 12 bases match TRBD1. Germline V gene data show CDR1 as MNHEY and CDR2 as SVGAGI. The junction had 6 bases not matched to a gene; V was cut back by 7 bases and J by 3 bases. This CDR3 has 15 amino acids. The CDR3 DNA reads TGTGCCAGCAAACCGGGACAGGGGGCGTACACTGAAGCTTTCTTT. Amino acids: CASKPGQGAYTEAFF.

As for this clone: Additional DNA sequences in this sample encode the identical CDR3. The CDR3 region is CSVRGNTEAFF. The CDR3 nucleotides are TGCAGCGTTCGAGGGAACACTGAAGCTTTCTTT. The genes are TRBV29-1 and TRBJ1-1; D is undetermined. CDR1 is SQVTM, CDR2 ANQGSEA, per germline. The CDR3 sequence is 11 residues long. V was pared by 5 bases and J by 1 base, with 5 bases between.

In this sample, this clone turned up a few times. The rearrangement uses TRBV7-9 and TRBJ1-2; TRBD1 aligns across 10 bases. The ends lost 4 bases at V and 4 bases at J; junction bases unmatched: 15. From germline, CDR1 is SEHNR and CDR2 FQNEAQ (reference sequence). The CDR3 consists of 18 residues. CDR3 nucleotides: TGTGCCAGCAGCTCGTTTACGGGACAGGGGAGTGTAGGCTATGGCTACACCTTC. This codes for CASSSFTGQGSVGYGYTF.

This chain joins TRBV6-1 and TRBJ2-5; no clear D. CDR3 length equals 13 residues. V was shortened by 2 bases and J by 1 base, with 5 bases between the two germline ends. Germline V lookup: CDR1 MNHNS, CDR2 SASEGT. The CDR3 reads CASSETGQETQYF. The CDR3 nucleotides read TGTGCCAGCAGTGAAACTGGCCAAGAGACCCAGTACTTC.

This clone appeared once. One end of the junction fails to match germline, which may point to a read error. V and J are TRBV10-2 and TRBJ2-7, with TRBD1 matching over 7 bases. CDR3 length: 12 residues. CDR1 and CDR2 from the germline V gene are WSHSY and SAAADI. This chain's CDR3 is CVSRLGQDEQYF. The CDR3 nucleotides read TGCGTCAGCAGACTCGGACAGGACGAGCAGTACTTC.

The CDR3 here is CATNPPSSGWGYTF. The CDR3 region has the DNA TGTGCCACCAACCCCCCATCATCGGGTTGGGGCTACACCTTC. The rearrangement joins TRBV21-1 to TRBJ1-2. TRBV21-1 is tagged as a pseudogene. There are 14 residues in the CDR3.

A few counts support this clone. V is TRBV4-1 and J is TRBJ2-7; D gene uncertain. The V end was cut by 0 bases, the J end by 8 bases, with 8 bases between. This CDR3 region has 12 residues. CDR1 is MGHRA and CDR2 is YSYEKL in the germline V gene. CDR3 sequence: CASSQDQVQQYF. For the CDR3, the DNA is TGCGCCAGCAGCCAAGATCAGGTCCAGCAGTACTTC.

V is TRBV19 and J is TRBJ1-4, with a weak D call TRBD1 (6 bases). The germline gives CDR1 LNHDA, CDR2 SQIVND (reference sequence). V dropped 6 bases and J dropped 2 bases, with 13 bases sitting between them. This CDR3 contains 15 residues. The DNA for the CDR3 is TGTGCCAGTAGGCCATACAGGGACACTAATGAAAAACTGTTTTTT. It codes for CASRPYRDTNEKLFF.

V gene TRBV27 combines with J gene TRBJ2-3; 8 bases agree with TRBD1. Germline values: CDR1 MNHEY, CDR2 SMNVEV (reference sequence). V trimming: 9 bases; J trimming: 2 bases; junction bases outside the gene matches: 7. This CDR3 is built from 14 residues. The CDR3 DNA reads TGTGCCAGGGGGGGACAGGAGTCCACAGATACGCAGTATTTT. It yields the protein CARGGQESTDTQYF.

This sequence joins TRBV28 and TRBJ1-5; D unclear. The germline gives CDR1 MDHEN, CDR2 SYDVKM. The length of the CDR3 is 13 residues. V lost 4 bases and J 5 bases, leaving 9 bases between the germline ends. The CDR3 here is CASSWVRDQPQHF. Written as DNA, the CDR3 is TGTGCCAGCAGTTGGGTCCGGGATCAGCCCCAGCATTTT.

This clone was found a few times. The chain carries TRBV6-5 and TRBJ1-1, with D maybe TRBD1 (5 bases). V lost 6 bases and J 8 bases, leaving 19 bases between the germline ends. CDR1 is MNHEY, CDR2 SVGAGI, per germline. The CDR3 runs 14 residues. CDR3 in DNA: TGTGCCAGCAGGGACCAGGCAGGGACTGTCGAAGCTTTCTTT. It is translated as CASRDQAGTVEAFF.

The chain combines TRBV30 with TRBJ1-5, with no clear D. The CDR3 consists of 14 residues. CDR1 and CDR2 (germline): GTSNPN, SVGIG (reference sequence). Trimming took 0 bases from V and 0 from J, leaving 6 bases between them. CDR3 amino acids: CAWSVEDSNQPQHF. In nucleotides, the CDR3 is TGTGCCTGGAGTGTGGAGGATAGCAATCAGCCCCAGCATTTT.